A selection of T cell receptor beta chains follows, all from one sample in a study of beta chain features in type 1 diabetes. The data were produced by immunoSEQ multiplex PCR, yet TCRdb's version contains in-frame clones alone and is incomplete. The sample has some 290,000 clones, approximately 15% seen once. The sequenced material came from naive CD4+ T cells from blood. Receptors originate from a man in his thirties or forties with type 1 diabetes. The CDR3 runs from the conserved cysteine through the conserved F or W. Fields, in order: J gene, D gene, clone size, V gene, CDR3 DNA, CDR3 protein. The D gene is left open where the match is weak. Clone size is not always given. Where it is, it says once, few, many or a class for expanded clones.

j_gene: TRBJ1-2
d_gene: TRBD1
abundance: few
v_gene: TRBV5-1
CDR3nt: TGCGCCAGCAGCCTACAGGGGGAACCTAACTATGGCTACACCTTC
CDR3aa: CASSLQGEPNYGYTF

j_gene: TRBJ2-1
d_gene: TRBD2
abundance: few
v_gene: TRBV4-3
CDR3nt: TGCGCCAGCAGCCAAGGACTAGCGGGAGGGAGCTCAAACAATGAGCAGTTCTTC
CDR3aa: CASSQGLAGGSSNNEQFF

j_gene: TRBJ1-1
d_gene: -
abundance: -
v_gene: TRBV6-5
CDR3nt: TGTGCCAGCAGTTACTCGGCAGGGAAGGTGGACACTGAAGCTTTCTTT
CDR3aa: CASSYSAGKVDTEAFF

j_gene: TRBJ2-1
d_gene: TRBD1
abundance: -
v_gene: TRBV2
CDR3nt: TGTGCCAGCAGTGTTGTACAGGGGCTACCGACGCAGTTCTTC
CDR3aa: CASSVVQGLPTQFF

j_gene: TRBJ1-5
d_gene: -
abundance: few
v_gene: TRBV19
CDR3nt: TGTGCCAGTAGTATAGGGAGGGCTGCTCAGCCCCAGCATTTT
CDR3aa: CASSIGRAAQPQHF

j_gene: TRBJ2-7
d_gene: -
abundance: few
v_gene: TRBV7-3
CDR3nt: TGTGCCAGCAGCCCGGGATACAGCTCCTACGAGCAGTACTTC
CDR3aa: CASSPGYSSYEQYF

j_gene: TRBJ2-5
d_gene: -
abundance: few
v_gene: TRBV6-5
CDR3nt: TGTGCCACTCTGGAGGTCGAGACCCAGTACTTC
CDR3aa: CATLEVETQYF

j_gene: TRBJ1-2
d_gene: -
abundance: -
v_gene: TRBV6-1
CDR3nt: TGTGCCAGCAGGGGACAAGCTAACTATGGCTACACCTTC
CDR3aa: CASRGQANYGYTF

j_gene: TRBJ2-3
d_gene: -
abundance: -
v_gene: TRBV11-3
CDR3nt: TGTGCCAGCAGCTTAGGGCAGAACACAGATACGCAGTATTTT
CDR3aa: CASSLGQNTDTQYF

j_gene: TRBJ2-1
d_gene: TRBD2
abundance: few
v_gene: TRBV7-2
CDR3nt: TGTGCCAGCAGGTCGCTAGCGGGACCTAGCTCCTACAATGAGCAGTTCTTC
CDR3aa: CASRSLAGPSSYNEQFF

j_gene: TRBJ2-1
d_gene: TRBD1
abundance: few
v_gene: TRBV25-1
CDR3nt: TGTGCCAGCACTTACTCCGGGACAGTCCACAATGAGCAGTTCTTC
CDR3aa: CASTYSGTVHNEQFF

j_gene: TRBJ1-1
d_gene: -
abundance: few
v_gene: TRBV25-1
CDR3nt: TGTGCCAGCATAATGTCAGGGAACACTGAAGCTTTCTTT
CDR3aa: CASIMSGNTEAFF

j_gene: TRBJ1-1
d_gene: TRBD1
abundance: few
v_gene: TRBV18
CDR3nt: TGTGCCAGCTCACCACTGGACAGGGCGAACACTGAAGCTTTCTTT
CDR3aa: CASSPLDRANTEAFF

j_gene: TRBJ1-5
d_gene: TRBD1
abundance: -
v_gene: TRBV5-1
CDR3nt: TGCGCCAGCAGCTGGGACAGCGATCAGCCCCAGCATTTT
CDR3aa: CASSWDSDQPQHF

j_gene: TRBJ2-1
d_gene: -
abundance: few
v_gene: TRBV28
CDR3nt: TGTGCCAGCAGCCTAGGGACTTCGGGAAGGTCTGAGCAGTTCTTC
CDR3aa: CASSLGTSGRSEQFF

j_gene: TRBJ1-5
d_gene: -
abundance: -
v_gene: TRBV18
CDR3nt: TGTGCCAGCTCCCTGGGAGTCATGAACAATCAGCCCCAGCATTTT
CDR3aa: CASSLGVMNNQPQHF

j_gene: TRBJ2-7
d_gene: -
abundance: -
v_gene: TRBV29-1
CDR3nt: TGCAGCGTTGGATCTACCCTCTCCTACGAGCAGTACTTC
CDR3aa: CSVGSTLSYEQYF

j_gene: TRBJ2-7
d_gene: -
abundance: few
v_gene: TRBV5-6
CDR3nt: TGTGCCAGCAGCTCGACAGGATTCGACTACGAGCAGTACTTC
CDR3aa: CASSSTGFDYEQYF

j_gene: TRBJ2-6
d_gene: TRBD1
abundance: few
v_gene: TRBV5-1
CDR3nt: TGCGCCAGCAGCTTGGCAGGGGGATCGAGTAGAGGGGCCAACGTCCTGACTTTC
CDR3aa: CASSLAGGSSRGANVLTF

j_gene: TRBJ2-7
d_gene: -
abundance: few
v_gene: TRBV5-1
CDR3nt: TGCGCCAGCAGCTTGGTTCCACGGGAGAAGGGCTACGAGCAGTACTTC
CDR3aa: CASSLVPREKGYEQYF

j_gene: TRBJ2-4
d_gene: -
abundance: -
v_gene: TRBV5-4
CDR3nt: TGTGCCAGCAGCCCGGCGGGTTCACTAGCCAAAAACATTCAGTACTTC
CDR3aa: CASSPAGSLAKNIQYF

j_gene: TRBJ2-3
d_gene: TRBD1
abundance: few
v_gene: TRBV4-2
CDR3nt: TGTGCCAGCAGTAAAAGAGTAGGGACAGGGGGCGTTGGAGGCACAGATACGCAGTATTTT
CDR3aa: CASSKRVGTGGVGGTDTQYF

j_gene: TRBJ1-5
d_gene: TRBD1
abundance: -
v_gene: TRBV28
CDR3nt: TGTGCCAGCAGTACAGGGGCCCGTCTTACAGCCCAGCATTTT
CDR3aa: CASSTGARLTAQHF

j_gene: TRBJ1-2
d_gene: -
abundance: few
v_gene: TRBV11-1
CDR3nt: TGTGCCAGCAGCCTAGCGACAGACGGCTACACCTTC
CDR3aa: CASSLATDGYTF

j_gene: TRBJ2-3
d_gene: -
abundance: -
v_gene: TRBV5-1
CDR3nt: TGCGCCAGCAGCTTGAAAGACAGTAGCACAGATACGCAGTATTTT
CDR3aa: CASSLKDSSTDTQYF

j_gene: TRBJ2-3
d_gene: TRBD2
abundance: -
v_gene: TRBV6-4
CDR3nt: TGTGCCAGCAGTGACTCGGCTAGCGGCTTCCCAGATACGCAGTATTTT
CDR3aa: CASSDSASGFPDTQYF

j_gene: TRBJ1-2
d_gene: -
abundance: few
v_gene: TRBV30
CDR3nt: TGTGCCTGGAGTCGGGGGGGGATCCGGGGCTACACCTTC
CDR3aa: CAWSRGGIRGYTF

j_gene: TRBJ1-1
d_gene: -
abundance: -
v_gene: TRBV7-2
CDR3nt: TGTGCCAGCAGCTTATCGAGCGACCAATTTGAAGCTTTCTTT
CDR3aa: CASSLSSDQFEAFF

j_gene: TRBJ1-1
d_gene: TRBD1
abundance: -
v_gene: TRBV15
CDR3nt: TGTGCCACCAGCAGTGGACAGGGCAACACTGAAGCTTTCTTT
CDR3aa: CATSSGQGNTEAFF

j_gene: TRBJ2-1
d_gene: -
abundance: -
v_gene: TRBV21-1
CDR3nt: TGTGCCAGCAGCAACGGGACTCAGCCATTCACCTACAATGAGCAGTTCTTC
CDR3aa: CASSNGTQPFTYNEQFF

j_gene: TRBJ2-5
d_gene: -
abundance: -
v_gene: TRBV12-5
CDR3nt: TGTGCTAGTGGTTTGAACACAGGACAAGAGACCCAGTACTTC
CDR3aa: CASGLNTGQETQYF

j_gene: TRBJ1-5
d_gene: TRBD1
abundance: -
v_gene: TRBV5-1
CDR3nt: TGCGCCAGCAGCTGGCAGGGGGGAAGCAATCAGCCCCAGCATTTT
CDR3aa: CASSWQGGSNQPQHF

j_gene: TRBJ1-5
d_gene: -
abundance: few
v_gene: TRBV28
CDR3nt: TGTGCCAGCAGTTTGGGCCAGCCCCAGCATTTT
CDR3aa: CASSLGQPQHF

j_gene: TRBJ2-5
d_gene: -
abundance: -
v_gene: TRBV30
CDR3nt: TGTGCCTGGAGCCCCCAGGGGCCAGGGACCCAGTACTTC
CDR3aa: CAWSPQGPGTQYF

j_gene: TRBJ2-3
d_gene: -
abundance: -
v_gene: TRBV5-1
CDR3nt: TGCGCCAGCAGCTTGCCGTTAGCCCCAGATACGCAGTATTTT
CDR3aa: CASSLPLAPDTQYF

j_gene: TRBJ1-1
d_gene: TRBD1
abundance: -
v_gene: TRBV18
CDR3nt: TGTGCCAGCTCACCATCACAGGGACAGCTGAACACTGAAGCTTTCTTT
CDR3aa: CASSPSQGQLNTEAFF

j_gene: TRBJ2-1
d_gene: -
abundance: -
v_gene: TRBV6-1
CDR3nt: TGTGCCAGCACGTATCTCCCTCTCCATGAGCAGTTCTTC
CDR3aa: CASTYLPLHEQFF

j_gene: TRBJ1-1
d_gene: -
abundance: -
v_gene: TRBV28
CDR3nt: TGTGCCAGCAGTTTACAGGGTCCGTGGACTGAAGCTTTCTTT
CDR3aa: CASSLQGPWTEAFF

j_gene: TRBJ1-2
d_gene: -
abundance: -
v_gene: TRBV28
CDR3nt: TGTGCCAGCAGCGCCAGGAGGCAAGGCTACACCTTC
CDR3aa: CASSARRQGYTF

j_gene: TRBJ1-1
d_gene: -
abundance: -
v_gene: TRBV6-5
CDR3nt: TGTGCCAGCAGCAAATCGAGCACTGAAGCTTTCTTT
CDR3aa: CASSKSSTEAFF

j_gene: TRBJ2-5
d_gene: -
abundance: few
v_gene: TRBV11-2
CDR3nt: TGTGCCAGCAGCTTCGGGTTCAGTCACAACCAAGAGACCCAGTACTTC
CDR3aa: CASSFGFSHNQETQYF

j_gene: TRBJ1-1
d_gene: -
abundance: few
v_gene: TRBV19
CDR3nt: TGTGCCAGCAAAGAGGCGGGGGTCGATATGAACACTGAAGCTTTCTTT
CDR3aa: CASKEAGVDMNTEAFF

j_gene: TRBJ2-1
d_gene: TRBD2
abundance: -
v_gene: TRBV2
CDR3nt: TGTGCCGGATCCGGGACTAGCGACTTCAATGAGCAGTTCTTC
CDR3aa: CAGSGTSDFNEQFF